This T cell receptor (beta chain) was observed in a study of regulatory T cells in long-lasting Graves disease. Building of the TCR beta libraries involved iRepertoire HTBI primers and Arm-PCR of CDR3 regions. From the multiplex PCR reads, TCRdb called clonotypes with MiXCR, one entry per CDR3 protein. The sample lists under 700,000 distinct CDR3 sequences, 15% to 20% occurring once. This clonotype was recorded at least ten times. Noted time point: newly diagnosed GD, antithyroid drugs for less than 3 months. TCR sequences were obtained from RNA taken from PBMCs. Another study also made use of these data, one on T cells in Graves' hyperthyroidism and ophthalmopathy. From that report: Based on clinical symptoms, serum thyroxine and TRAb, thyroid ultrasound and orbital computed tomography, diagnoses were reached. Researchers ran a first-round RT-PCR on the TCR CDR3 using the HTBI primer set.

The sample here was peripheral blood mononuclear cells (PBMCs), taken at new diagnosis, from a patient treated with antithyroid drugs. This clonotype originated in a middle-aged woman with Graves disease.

DNA for the CDR3: TGCGCCAGCAATAGCGGGGGGGCCTATGTAGATACGCAGTATTTT. Translated: CASNSGGAYVDTQYF. The chain links TRBV5-1 to TRBJ2-3; 11 nucleotides line up with TRBD2. This CDR3 has 15 residues. Germline V lookup: CDR1 SGHRS, CDR2 YFSETQ. Losses at the gene ends were 6 bases for V and 5 bases for J; bases not matched to a gene: 8.